One and the same sample provided the 9 T cell receptor beta chains below, sequenced in a study of T cell repertoires in cytomegalovirus infection. TCRdb analysed the reads with MiXCR anew, one entry per CDR3 protein. The repertoire includes some 180,000 distinct CDR3 sequences, about a sixth of them detected once, and 20% to 25% sits in the top ten. Sequencing was performed on CD8+ T cells from PBMCs. The source is a human donor in good health (CMV status not recorded). Some clones in this sample may be carry-over from other donors' samples.

This clonotype showed up just a few times. This chain joins TRBV7-9 and TRBJ1-1; D gene uncertain. The CDR3 contains 12 residues. Trimming left V 5 bases short and J 6 bases short, with 10 bases between. Germline CDR1 reads SEHNR; CDR2 reads FQNEAQ (reference sequence). The CDR3 is CASSDRGAEAFF. The DNA of the CDR3 is TGTGCCAGCAGCGATCGAGGAGCTGAAGCTTTCTTT.

J is TRBJ2-2 and V is TRBV30; no clear D gene. Germline-derived CDR1 and CDR2 are GTSNPN and SVGIG (reference sequence). The CDR3 runs 13 residues. V was trimmed by 4 bases and J by 3 bases, leaving 9 bases between them. DNA for the CDR3: TGTGCCTGGAACCCCGTTCACACCGGGGAGCTGTTTTTT. Its protein product is CAWNPVHTGELFF.

This clonotype showed up just a few times. The J gene is TRBJ2-3, the V gene TRBV5-5; 7 positions agree with TRBD2. Losses at the gene ends were 5 bases for V and 2 bases for J; bases not matched to a gene: 8. The CDR3 spans 15 residues. Germline assignment: CDR1 SGHKS and CDR2 YYEKEE (reference sequence). The CDR3 DNA reads TGTGCCAGCAGTCTTAGCGGGCGCAACACAGATACGCAGTATTTT. It yields the protein CASSLSGRNTDTQYF.

The chain uses TRBV28 and TRBJ1-1; 8 bases match TRBD1. The CDR3 spans 14 residues. V shed 7 bases and J 3 bases; nucleotides not matched to a gene: 7. Germline V CDR1 and CDR2: MDHEN, SYDVKM. The CDR3: CASTPTGAYTEAFF. The CDR3 DNA sequence: TGTGCCAGCACACCGACAGGGGCGTACACTGAAGCTTTCTTT.

The genes are TRBV7-8 and TRBJ2-5; TRBD1 agrees at 10 bases. Germline V gives CDR1 SGHVS, CDR2 FQNEAQ. V trimming: 5 bases; J trimming: 3 bases; junction bases outside the gene matches: 6. The length of the CDR3 is 15 residues. CDR3 in amino acids: CASSQRGTGEETQYF. The CDR3 coding sequence is TGTGCCAGCAGCCAGCGGGGGACAGGGGAAGAGACCCAGTACTTC.

This clonotype showed up just a few times. J is TRBJ2-1 and V is TRBV7-6; tentatively, D is TRBD1 (5 bases). The germline V gene has CDR1 SGHVS and CDR2 FNYEAQ. V was clipped by 3 bases and J by 3 bases, with 18 bases between them. There are 17 residues in the CDR3. The CDR3 region has the DNA TGTGCCAGCAGCTTCTTACAGGTCCCTCACGACTACAATGAGCAGTTCTTC. Residues: CASSFLQVPHDYNEQFF.

The chain couples TRBV9 to TRBJ1-1; D gene unclear. This CDR3 has 14 residues. V dropped 0 bases and J dropped 6 bases, with 12 bases sitting between them. Per the germline V gene, CDR1 is SGDLS and CDR2 is YYNGEE. The CDR3 DNA sequence: TGTGCCAGCAGCGTAGGCGAGGGATGGGCTGAAGCTTTCTTT. It codes for CASSVGEGWAEAFF.

The V and J genes are TRBV7-2 and TRBJ2-1, with 10 nucleotides matching TRBD2. With 4 bases clipped from V and 3 bases from J, the junction kept 3 bases outside the gene matches. The length of the CDR3 is 15 residues. Per the germline V gene, CDR1 is SGHTA and CDR2 is FQGNSA. CDR3 sequence (DNA): TGTGCCAGCAGCTGGGGGACTAGCGACTACAATGAGCAGTTCTTC. Its protein is CASSWGTSDYNEQFF.

In this sample, this clonotype turned up many times. This CDR3 is CASSYSSYEQYF. In DNA form, the CDR3 reads TGTGCCAGCAGTTACTCGAGCTACGAGCAGTACTTC. The chain recombines TRBV6-2 or TRBV6-3 with TRBJ2-7; unclear D gene. Germline assignment: CDR1 MNHEY and CDR2 SVGEGT. The CDR3 has 12 amino acids. The ends were cut back, 0 bases at V and 3 bases at J, with 3 bases in the middle.